This T cell receptor (beta chain) was recovered during a study of neurological immune-mediated disorders. Study-level points and caveats: The level of TCR clonal expansion was highest in patients with HTLV-1-associated myelopathy and lowest in multiple sclerosis, where it fell below the level seen in healthy controls.

Concerning this clonotype itself: Its target is unknown.

With 10-nucleotide random UMIs included, cDNA was synthesized by 5'RACE. TCRdb independently ran MiXCR on the 5' RACE reads; one entry per CDR3 protein. This sample has roughly 50,000 distinct CDR3 sequences, with around 4.5% found just once. The origin of this receptor is a woman aged 60-70 years with multiple sclerosis. The sequenced sample was PBMCs.

CDR3 amino acids: CASSRGTGYEQYF. CDR3 bases: TGTGCCAGCAGCCGCGGGACAGGCTACGAGCAGTACTTC. The J gene is TRBJ2-7, the V gene TRBV7-9; 8 bases line up with TRBD1. Germline V gives CDR1 SEHNR, CDR2 FQNEAQ (reference sequence). CDR3 length: 13 residues. With V trimmed by 5 bases and J by 3 bases, 3 bases remained unmatched.